What follows are 22 T cell receptor beta chains derived from one specimen sequenced in a study of shared clonotypes between healthy human individuals. Sequencing was performed with immunoSEQ multiplex PCR; in TCRdb, only in-frame clones are kept and a portion is missing. In the table there are some 2,500,000 clones, just under 95% of which are singletons. Material: naive CD4+ T cells from PBMCs. The subset is: CD45RA+ positively selected. The receptors originated from a young man in good health. Some clones in this sample may be carry-over from other donors' samples.

The chain links TRBV11-3 to TRBJ2-1; D gene unclear. Trimming pared 2 bases from V and 4 bases from J, leaving 6 bases between. CDR1 and CDR2 from the germline V gene are SGHNT and YENEEA. The CDR3 covers 13 residues. Written as DNA, the CDR3 is TGTGCCAGCAGCTTAAATGGATACAATGAGCAGTTCTTC. Its translation is CASSLNGYNEQFF.

The chain carries TRBV5-1 and TRBJ2-1; no definite D call. Trimming removed 5 bases at V and 2 bases at J, with 14 bases between. Per germline, CDR1 SGHRS and CDR2 YFSETQ. The CDR3 has 15 amino acids. CDR3 amino acids: CASSDTRAPYNEQFF. CDR3 DNA sequence: TGCGCCAGCAGTGACACGAGAGCCCCCTACAATGAGCAGTTCTTC.

The chain has TRBV6-6 and TRBJ2-7; either TRBD1 or TRBD2 may supply D (6 bases each). The V gene's germline CDR1 is MNHNY and CDR2 SVGAGI (reference sequence). The V end was cut by 7 bases, the J end by 1 base, with 20 bases between. The CDR3 covers 16 residues. Here the CDR3 reads CASTVAGQYPSYEQYF. CDR3 coding DNA: TGTGCCAGCACCGTGGCGGGACAATACCCTTCCTACGAGCAGTACTTC.

The rearrangement joins TRBV6-4 to TRBJ2-2, with D unclear. There are 14 residues in the CDR3. V lost 4 bases, J lost 7 bases, and 13 bases lay in between. Germline CDR1 reads MRHNA; CDR2 reads SNTAGT. CDR3 sequence reads: CASSASLTGGELFF. CDR3 in DNA: TGTGCCAGCAGTGCGAGCCTAACGGGCGGGGAGCTGTTTTTT.

This clone showed up just once. The genes are TRBV18 and TRBJ2-5, with D unresolved. The germline V gene encodes CDR1 KGHSH and CDR2 LQKENI. Deletions cut 3 bases from V and 2 bases from J, with 10 bases between. The CDR3 spans 14 residues. The CDR3 is CASSPPNIQETQYF. The DNA for the CDR3 is TGTGCCAGCTCACCTCCTAACATACAAGAGACCCAGTACTTC. Full variable domain (remainder filled in from reference TRBV18 and TRBJ2-5): NAGVMQNPRHLVRRRGQEARLRCSPMKGHSHVYWYRQLPEEGLKFMVYLQKENIIDESGMPKERFSAEFPKEGPSILRIQQVVRGDSAAYFCASSPPNIQETQYFGPGTRLLVL.

The V gene is TRBV6-4, the J gene TRBJ2-7, with D possibly being TRBD2 (6 bases). V lost 3 bases to trimming and J lost 4 bases, with 19 bases between them. The CDR3 contains 16 residues. Germline CDR1 is MRHNA and CDR2 is SNTAGT. CDR3 sequence (DNA): TGTGCCAGCAGTGAGGGGTCGGCTAGCGCAACTTACGAGCAGTACTTC. Translation: CASSEGSASATYEQYF.

The rearrangement links TRBV28 to TRBJ2-6; a possible D gene is TRBD1 (7 bases). Germline CDR1 reads MDHEN; CDR2 reads SYDVKM. V dropped 5 bases and J dropped 0 bases, with 23 bases sitting between them. The CDR3 is 20 amino acids. The chain's CDR3 is CASSAQPGARGDSGANVLTF. The CDR3 coding sequence is TGTGCCAGCAGTGCTCAGCCCGGGGCCAGGGGGGACTCTGGGGCCAACGTCCTGACTTTC. The full variable domain, in which reference TRBV28 and TRBJ2-6 provide the parts outside the CDR3, is DVKVTQSSRYLVKRTGEKVFLECVQDMDHENMFWYRQDPGLGLRLIYFSYDVKMKEKGDIPEGYSVSREKKERFSLILESASTNQTSMYLCASSAQPGARGDSGANVLTFGAGSRLTVL.

V and J are TRBV12-2 and TRBJ1-4; the DNA was not used to check the table's D call, TRBD1. TRBV12-2 is reported as a pseudogene. The CDR3 runs to 17 residues. The CDR3, as DNA: TGTGCAAGTCGCTTAGCCGGACAGGGCGGTACTAATGAAAAACTGTTTTTT. It translates to CASRLAGQGGTNEKLFF.

V is TRBV4-1 and J is TRBJ2-2, with unresolved D. The CDR3 is 16 residues long. The germline V and J ends were trimmed by 1 base and 2 bases, with 11 bases remaining between them. Germline CDR1 and CDR2: MGHRA and YSYEKL. The CDR3 protein is CASSQGGIINTGELFF. CDR3 in DNA: TGCGCCAGCAGCCAAGGTGGGATCATCAACACCGGGGAGCTGTTTTTT.

V gene TRBV19 combines with J gene TRBJ2-2, with 8 bases that match TRBD2. Germline CDR1 and CDR2: LNHDA and SQIVND (reference sequence). The ends lost 6 bases at V and 5 bases at J; junction bases unmatched: 17. This CDR3 comprises 18 residues. The DNA of the CDR3 is TGTGCCAGTAGCCTGAACCGGGGGGGCCGAACAGGAACCGGGGAGCTGTTTTTT. Protein: CASSLNRGGRTGTGELFF.

The chain is built from TRBV27 and TRBJ2-7; no reliable D call. The V gene lost 7 bases and the J gene lost 2 bases, with 12 bases spanning the gap. The CDR3 runs 13 residues. Germline CDR1 and CDR2: MNHEY and SMNVEV (reference sequence). CDR3 DNA sequence: TGTGCCAGCATTCCCAACCCCCCCTACGAGCAGTACTTC. It is translated as CASIPNPPYEQYF.

This chain joins TRBV6-5 and TRBJ2-7; D is tentatively TRBD1 or TRBD2 (5 bases each). V gave up 2 bases and J gave up 2 bases, with 13 bases separating them. Germline loops: CDR1 MNHEY, CDR2 SVGAGI. The CDR3 extends over 15 amino acids. This CDR3 reads CASSYLPGPPYEQYF. The DNA for the CDR3 is TGTGCCAGCAGTTACCTTCCGGGACCCCCCTACGAGCAGTACTTC.

The chain employs TRBV28 and TRBJ2-2; 9 bases map to TRBD1. With V trimmed by 8 bases and J by 2 bases, 3 bases remained unmatched. The germline gives CDR1 MDHEN, CDR2 SYDVKM. The CDR3 totals 14 residues. The CDR3 DNA reads as TGTGCCAGCGGGGGACAGGGTAACACCGGGGAGCTGTTTTTT. Translation: CASGGQGNTGELFF.

The V and J genes are TRBV29-1 and TRBJ1-2, with 7 positions matching TRBD1. With V trimmed by 0 bases and J by 4 bases, 8 bases remained unmatched. Looked up from germline, CDR1 is SQVTM and CDR2 is ANQGSEA. This CDR3 contains 15 residues. The CDR3 DNA reads as TGCAGCGTTGAAGATCAGGGGGGGGCGAGCTATGGCTACACCTTC. Amino acids: CSVEDQGGASYGYTF. The whole variable domain, remainder taken from reference TRBV29-1 and TRBJ1-2, is SAVISQKPSRDICQRGTSLTIQCQVDSQVTMMFWYRQQPGQSLTLIATANQGSEATYESGFVIDKFPISRPNLTFSTLTVSNMSPEDSSIYLCSVEDQGGASYGYTFGSGTRLTVV.

The chain links TRBV19 to TRBJ2-6; D uncertain. Germline V CDR1 and CDR2: LNHDA, SQIVND (reference sequence). The CDR3 has 17 amino acids. The V and J ends lost 6 bases and 0 bases respectively, with 15 bases between them. This CDR3 reads CASSPTLTGSGANVLTF. The CDR3, as DNA: TGTGCCAGTAGCCCTACACTAACCGGCTCTGGGGCCAACGTCCTGACTTTC.

CDR3 bases: TGTGCCAGCAGCCCCCCCGGTGGGGGGGCGCGGATTGAGCAGTTCTTC. Protein: CASSPPGGGARIEQFF. The gene calls are TRBV7-2 and TRBJ2-1, with a tentative D call TRBD2 (7 bases). The germline V gene has CDR1 SGHTA and CDR2 FQGNSA. This CDR3 is 16 amino acids long. V lost 5 bases, J lost 9 bases, and 23 bases lay in between.

The chain carries TRBV7-3 and TRBJ2-5; D could derive from TRBD1 or TRBD2 (6 bases each). Germline lookup yields CDR1 SGHTA and CDR2 FQGTGA. The CDR3 runs 15 residues. Trimming cost V 0 bases and J 1 base, with 9 bases left between them. The CDR3 spells CASSLTGGGQETQYF. CDR3 DNA: TGTGCCAGCAGCTTAACCGGGGGCGGCCAAGAGACCCAGTACTTC.

This clone was seen just once. The chain combines TRBV10-3 with TRBJ1-1; 7 nucleotides agree with TRBD1. This CDR3 comprises 18 residues. The germline V gene has CDR1 ENHRY and CDR2 SYGVKD. The V gene end was trimmed by 5 bases and the J gene end by 4 bases; junction bases not matched to a gene: 19. The chain's CDR3 is CAISPADRVISLGTEAFF. Here the CDR3 DNA reads TGTGCCATCAGTCCTGCTGACAGGGTAATCTCCCTTGGCACTGAAGCTTTCTTT.

The CDR3, as DNA: TGTGCCATCAGTGAAGGCGGTTCTCGAGCAGATACGCAGTATTTT. Its translation is CAISEGGSRADTQYF. The chain couples TRBV10-3 to TRBJ2-3; no clear D. The CDR3 spans 15 residues. Trimming shortened V by 3 bases and J by 4 bases, and 14 bases separated the two germline ends. Germline V lookup: CDR1 ENHRY, CDR2 SYGVKD.

The J gene is TRBJ2-1, the V gene TRBV28; 9 bases align to TRBD1. Germline-derived CDR1 and CDR2 are MDHEN and SYDVKM. Trimming removed 5 bases from V and 2 bases from J; junction bases left unmatched: 7. The CDR3 length is 16 residues. In DNA, the CDR3 is TGTGCCAGCAGTGAATCGGACAGGGGTACCTACAATGAGCAGTTCTTC. Amino acids: CASSESDRGTYNEQFF.

This chain joins TRBV18 and TRBJ1-1, with D unresolved. Germline lookup yields CDR1 KGHSH and CDR2 LQKENI. The CDR3 is 14 amino acids. V shed 6 bases and J shed 1 base, with 12 bases lying between them. For the CDR3, the DNA is TGTGCCAGCTCGCCCTCGATGGCGAACACTGAAGCTTTCTTT. Its translation is CASSPSMANTEAFF.

The chain is built from TRBV4-3 and TRBJ1-2; no firm D call. This CDR3 spans 14 amino acids. V lost 3 bases, J lost 4 bases, and 12 bases lay in between. CDR1 and CDR2 from the germline V gene are LGHNA and YSLEER. CDR3 DNA: TGCGCCAGCAGCCAGTCCCGGGTGGGCTATGGCTACACCTTC. The encoded protein is CASSQSRVGYGYTF.